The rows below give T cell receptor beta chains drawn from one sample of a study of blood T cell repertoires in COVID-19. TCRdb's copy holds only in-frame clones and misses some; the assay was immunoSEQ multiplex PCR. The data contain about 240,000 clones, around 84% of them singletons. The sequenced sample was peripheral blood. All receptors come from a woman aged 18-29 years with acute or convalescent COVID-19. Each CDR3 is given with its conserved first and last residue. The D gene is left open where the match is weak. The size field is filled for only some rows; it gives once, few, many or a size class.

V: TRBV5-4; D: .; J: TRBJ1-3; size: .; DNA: TGTGCCAGCAGCACCGACACACCGAGCTCTGGAAACACCATATATTTT; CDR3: CASSTDTPSSGNTIYF
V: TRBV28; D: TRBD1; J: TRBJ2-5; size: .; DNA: TGTGCCAGTTCGAAGGGACAGGGTTTTGAAGAGACCCAGTACTTC; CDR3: CASSKGQGFEETQYF
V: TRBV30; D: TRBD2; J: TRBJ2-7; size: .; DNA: TGTGCCTGGAGTGTACAGCGGGAGGTCCGCGAGCAGTACTTC; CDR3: CAWSVQREVREQYF
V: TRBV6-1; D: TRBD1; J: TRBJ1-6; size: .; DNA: TGTGCCAGCAGTGAAGGCTGGGACAGTGGAGATTATAATTCACCCCTCCACTTT; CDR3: CASSEGWDSGDYNSPLHF
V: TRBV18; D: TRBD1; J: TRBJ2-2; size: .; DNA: TGTGCCAGCTCAGGGACAGGGACCACCGGGGAGCTGTTTTTT; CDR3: CASSGTGTTGELFF
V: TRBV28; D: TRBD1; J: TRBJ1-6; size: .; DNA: TGTGCCAGCAGTTTAGGGGGGACAGGGGGTTCACCCCTCCACTTT; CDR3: CASSLGGTGGSPLHF
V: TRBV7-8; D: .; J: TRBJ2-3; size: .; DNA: TGTGCCAGCATCAGTCGCCGAGCTAGCGGCACAGATACGCAGTATTTT; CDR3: CASISRRASGTDTQYF
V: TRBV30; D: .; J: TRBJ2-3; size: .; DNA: TGTGCCTGGAGAGGGAGTAGCACAGATACGCAGTATTTT; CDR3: CAWRGSSTDTQYF
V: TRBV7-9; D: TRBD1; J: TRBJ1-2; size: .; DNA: TGTGCCAGCAGCTTGGGCAGGGGGGTCAACTATGGCTACACCTTC; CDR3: CASSLGRGVNYGYTF
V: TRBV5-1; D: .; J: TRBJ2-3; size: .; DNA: TGCGCCAGCATAGCGCGCCCTAGCACAGATACGCAGTATTTT; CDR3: CASIARPSTDTQYF
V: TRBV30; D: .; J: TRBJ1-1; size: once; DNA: TGTGCCTGGACATCCGGGACACTGAACACTGAAGCTTTCTTT; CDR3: CAWTSGTLNTEAFF
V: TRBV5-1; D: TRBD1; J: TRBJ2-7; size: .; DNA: TGCGCCAGCAGCTTGGCTGGACAGGGGGGGAACTACGAGCAGTACTTC; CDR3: CASSLAGQGGNYEQYF
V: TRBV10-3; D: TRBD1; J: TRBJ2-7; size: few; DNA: TGTGCCACCGGACAGGGGGGAGGCGAGCAGTACTTC; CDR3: CATGQGGGEQYF
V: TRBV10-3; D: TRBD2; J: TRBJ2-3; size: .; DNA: TGTGCCATCGGGGAGGGCCTATGGGGAGATACGCAGTATTTT; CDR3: CAIGEGLWGDTQYF
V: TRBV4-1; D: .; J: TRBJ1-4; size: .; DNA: TGCGCCAGCAGCCACCCCTCAGGTGGGAGGGAAGCGGCTAATGAAAAACTGTTTTTT; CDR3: CASSHPSGGREAANEKLFF
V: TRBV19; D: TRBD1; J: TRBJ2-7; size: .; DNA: TGTGCCAGTAGTGGGGACAGGGGACACGAGCAGTACTTC; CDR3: CASSGDRGHEQYF
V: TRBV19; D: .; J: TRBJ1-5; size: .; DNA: TGTGCCAGTAGTAATCCTTCAGGGAATCCCAATCAGCCCCAGCATTTT; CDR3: CASSNPSGNPNQPQHF
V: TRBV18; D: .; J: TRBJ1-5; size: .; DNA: TGTGCCAGCTCACCAGGTACAGCCAATCAGCCCCAGCATTTT; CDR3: CASSPGTANQPQHF
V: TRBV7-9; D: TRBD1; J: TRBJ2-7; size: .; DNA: TGTGCCAGCAGCTTAGACGACAGGGCGAGTTATATCGAGCAGTACTTC; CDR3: CASSLDDRASYIEQYF
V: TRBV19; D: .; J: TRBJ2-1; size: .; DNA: TGTGCCAGTAGCGGGACTTTCCCACAGAGCTCCTACAATGAGCAGTTCTTC; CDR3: CASSGTFPQSSYNEQFF
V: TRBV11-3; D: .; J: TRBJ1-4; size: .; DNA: TGTGCCAGCAGCCCCCTCGGTAATGAAAAACTGTTTTTT; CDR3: CASSPLGNEKLFF
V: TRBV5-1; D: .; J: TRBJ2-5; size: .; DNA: TGCGCCAGCAGCCTACCGTACCAAGAGACCCAGTACTTC; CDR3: CASSLPYQETQYF
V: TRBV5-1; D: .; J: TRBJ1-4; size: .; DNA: TGCGCCAGCAGCCCGGGACACGCCGCGAATGAAAAACTGTTTTTT; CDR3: CASSPGHAANEKLFF
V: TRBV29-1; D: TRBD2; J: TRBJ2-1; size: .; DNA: TGCAGCGTTGTATCAAGCGGGAGCTATGAGCAGTTCTTC; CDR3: CSVVSSGSYEQFF
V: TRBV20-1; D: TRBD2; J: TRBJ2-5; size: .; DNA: TGCAGTGCTTGTGGGGGGGACCAAGAGACCCAGTACTTC; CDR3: CSACGGDQETQYF
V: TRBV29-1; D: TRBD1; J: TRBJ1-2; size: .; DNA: TGCAGCGTTGTGCGAGGGGGCGAAGGCTACACCTTC; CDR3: CSVVRGGEGYTF
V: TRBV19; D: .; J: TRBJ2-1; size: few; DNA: TGTGCCAGTAGCAAGGGGGTGGGGGTTGTAAATGAGCAGTTCTTC; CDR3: CASSKGVGVVNEQFF